This is a list of T cell receptor beta chains from one sample in a study of blood T cell repertoires in COVID-19. TCRdb's copy holds only in-frame clones and misses some; the assay was immunoSEQ multiplex PCR. This sample has about 220,000 clones, with roughly 89% found just once. Sequencing input: PBMCs or T cells enriched from blood (not recorded which). Receptors originate from a woman between 40 and 55 years old with acute COVID-19. CDR3s include the opening cysteine and the closing phenylalanine or tryptophan. Fields, in order: V gene, clone size, D gene, J gene, CDR3 DNA, CDR3 protein. A D gene is named only where the DNA matches it firmly. Size is stated for part of the rows, as once, few or many counts, or as a class when the clone is expanded.

>TRBV7-9|.|TRBD1|TRBJ2-2
TGTGCCAGCAGCGCCCAGGACAGGACGGCCGGGGAGCTGTTTTTT
CASSAQDRTAGELFF
>TRBV7-2|.|TRBD1|TRBJ1-1
TGTGCCAGCAGCTTAGGGGTGGACAGGGGCACTGAAGCTTTCTTT
CASSLGVDRGTEAFF
>TRBV19|.|TRBD1|TRBJ2-3
TGTGCCAGTAAGTTAGGTCAGGGGGCAGGTACAGATACGCAGTATTTT
CASKLGQGAGTDTQYF
>TRBV7-9|.|.|TRBJ1-1
TGTGCCAGCAGCGGGCCAGTCAACACTGAAGCTTTCTTT
CASSGPVNTEAFF
>TRBV19|.|.|TRBJ1-2
TGTGCCAGTAGTCCATCTTTACAGAACTATGGCTACACCTTC
CASSPSLQNYGYTF
>TRBV7-8|.|.|TRBJ1-5
TGTGCCAGCAGCCTCCTAGGGGCTGTGATTAGCAATCAGCCCCAGCATTTT
CASSLLGAVISNQPQHF
>TRBV9|.|TRBD2|TRBJ2-3
TGTGCCAGCAGCGTCTCCGCGACTAGCGGGGGGATGGATACGCAGTATTTT
CASSVSATSGGMDTQYF
>TRBV7-8|.|.|TRBJ2-2
TGTGCCAGCAGCCCCCAGCGGGTAAAAGGCGGGGAGCTGTTTTTT
CASSPQRVKGGELFF
>TRBV14|few|.|TRBJ1-6
TGTGCCAGCAGCCAAGTGGCGGGGGGTCTGTCACCCCTCCACTTT
CASSQVAGGLSPLHF
>TRBV3-1/TRBV3-2|.|TRBD1|TRBJ2-1
TGTGCCAGCAGCCCAAGGGGGAGACAGGGATACTCCAATGAGCAGTTCTTC
CASSPRGRQGYSNEQFF
>TRBV2|.|.|TRBJ1-2
TGTGCCAGCAGTGAAGCGCGGGCGACAAGCGGCTATGGCTACACCTTC
CASSEARATSGYGYTF
>TRBV3-1/TRBV3-2|.|TRBD1|TRBJ1-4
TGTGCCAGCAGCCAGACAGGGGTTCATGAAAAACTGTTTTTT
CASSQTGVHEKLFF
>TRBV5-1|.|.|TRBJ1-3
TGCGCCAGCAGGAGTCAGGTCAACTCTGGAAACACCATATATTTT
CASRSQVNSGNTIYF
>TRBV5-1|.|TRBD1|TRBJ1-2
TGCGCCAGCAGCTTGGCCCCCCCGACAGGGGGGTCAAACACCTTC
CASSLAPPTGGSNTF
>TRBV6-5|once|.|TRBJ1-4
TGTGCCAGCAACAGGGCCTTTAATGAAAAACTGTTTTTT
CASNRAFNEKLFF
>TRBV11-2|.|.|TRBJ1-5
TGTGCCAGCAGCTTAGGTAGAGGGGGGGATAGCAATCAGCCCCAGCATTTT
CASSLGRGGDSNQPQHF
>TRBV2|.|TRBD1|TRBJ1-2
TGTGCCAGGACCAGACAGGGTTCGGCTAACTATGGCTACACCTTC
CARTRQGSANYGYTF
>TRBV12-3/TRBV12-4|.|.|TRBJ1-5
TGTGCCAGCACCTCACTAGGTAGTCAGCCCCAGCATTTT
CASTSLGSQPQHF
>TRBV29-1|.|.|TRBJ1-4
TGCAGCGTTTCCACAGGGTTCTTGGGTGAAAAACTGTTTTTT
CSVSTGFLGEKLFF
>TRBV19|.|.|TRBJ2-7
TGTGCCAGTAGCCAGCCAGGGGCCCAATCCTACGAGCAGTACTTC
CASSQPGAQSYEQYF
>TRBV9|.|.|TRBJ1-4
TGTGCCAGTTCCTCAGGGGAAAAACTGTTTTTT
CASSSGEKLFF
>TRBV4-3|few|.|TRBJ1-1
TGCGCCAGCAGCCAAGTCGAAAGAGGTCACACTGAAGCTTTCTTT
CASSQVERGHTEAFF
>TRBV12-3/TRBV12-4|.|.|TRBJ1-1
TGTGCCAGCAGTTTATCTGTATCTGAAGCTTTCTTT
CASSLSVSEAFF
>TRBV5-8|.|TRBD1|TRBJ1-2
TGTGCCAGTCTCCGGGACAGGGCATATGGCTACACCTTC
CASLRDRAYGYTF
>TRBV6-5|.|TRBD1|TRBJ1-1
TGTGCCAGCAGCCTCTTGACAGGGGGAACTGAAGCTTTCTTT
CASSLLTGGTEAFF
>TRBV30|.|.|TRBJ2-5
TGTGCCTGGAGTGTACGTAGGGGGGAGACCCAGTACTTC
CAWSVRRGETQYF
>TRBV7-9|few|.|TRBJ1-1
TGTGCCAGCAGCTTATCCGTGAACACTGAAGCTTTCTTT
CASSLSVNTEAFF
>TRBV30|.|TRBD1|TRBJ1-1
TGTGCCGGACAGGGGAACACTGAAGCTTTCTTT
CAGQGNTEAFF
>TRBV19|.|.|TRBJ2-7
TGTGCCAGTAGAAAGTCACAGCGGAACTCCTACGAGCAGTACTTC
CASRKSQRNSYEQYF
>TRBV2|.|.|TRBJ2-7
TGTGCCAGCGGAGGTAGCCCCTCAGGGGCTGGAGTCTACGAGCAGTACTTC
CASGGSPSGAGVYEQYF
>TRBV4-1|.|TRBD2|TRBJ2-3
TGCGCCAGCAGCCAACCTTCTCTAGCGGAGAACACAGATACGCAGTATTTT
CASSQPSLAENTDTQYF
>TRBV12-5|.|.|TRBJ1-1
TGTGCTAGTGGTTTGTCGACAATTGGAACTGAAGCTTTCTTT
CASGLSTIGTEAFF
>TRBV3-1/TRBV3-2|.|TRBD2|TRBJ2-3
TGTGCCAGCAGCCCAAAGTTAGCGGGGGGCGTCGAGACAGATACGCAGTATTTT
CASSPKLAGGVETDTQYF
>TRBV19|.|.|TRBJ1-2
TGTGCCAGTAGTAAAGGTTTTTCGGGGGGGCTGGATGGCTACACCTTC
CASSKGFSGGLDGYTF
>TRBV3-1/TRBV3-2|.|.|TRBJ2-1
TGTGCCAGCAAAGAAACAGGGTCTGAGCAGTTCTTC
CASKETGSEQFF
>TRBV5-1|.|TRBD1|TRBJ1-2
TGCGCCAGCAGCTTGGACGGACAGGGGGATGGCTACACCTTC
CASSLDGQGDGYTF
>TRBV5-1|.|.|TRBJ2-1
TGCGCCAGCAGCTTTGGGGCCAAAAATGAGCAGTTCTTC
CASSFGAKNEQFF
>TRBV5-6|.|.|TRBJ2-5
TGTGCCAGCAGCTACCTACAGGGCATCGCGGAGACCCAGTACTTC
CASSYLQGIAETQYF
>TRBV19|few|.|TRBJ1-1
TGTGCCAGTAGTAAAAATAACAGGGATGAAGCTTTCTTT
CASSKNNRDEAFF